A selection of T cell receptor beta chains follows, all from one sample in a study of cytomegalovirus exposure and HLA in healthy donors. Profiling relied on immunoSEQ multiplex PCR, and the TCRdb table lists in-frame clones only, not all of them. The data contain hundreds of thousands of clones, about 87% of them singletons. Sequenced material: PBMCs. These receptors all come from a woman aged 18-30 years in good health and CMV-seronegative. CDR3s include the opening cysteine and the closing phenylalanine or tryptophan. The D gene is left open where the match is weak. Some rows mark clone size as missing; the rest say once, few, many or name a class of expanded clone.

v_call: TRBV5-6
clone_size: NA
d_call: NA
j_call: TRBJ1-2
cdr3_length: 15
cdr3_nt: TGTGCCAGCAGCTCAACCCCGGGGTCCTATACCTTAGGGTCCTTC
cdr3_aa: CASSSTPGSYTLGSF

v_call: TRBV19
clone_size: NA
d_call: NA
j_call: TRBJ1-2
cdr3_length: 16
cdr3_nt: TGTGCCAGTAGTACCCGATACAGGGCCGATCCCCCTGGCTACACCTTC
cdr3_aa: CASSTRYRADPPGYTF

v_call: TRBV5-1
clone_size: NA
d_call: NA
j_call: TRBJ1-1
cdr3_length: 13
cdr3_nt: TGCGCCAGCAGCCTACAGGGAGACACTGAAGCTTTCTTT
cdr3_aa: CASSLQGDTEAFF

v_call: TRBV9
clone_size: NA
d_call: TRBD2
j_call: TRBJ2-7
cdr3_length: 13
cdr3_nt: TGTGCCAGCAGCCTGACTAGCGGCTCCGAGCAGTACTTC
cdr3_aa: CASSLTSGSEQYF

v_call: TRBV27
clone_size: once
d_call: TRBD1
j_call: TRBJ2-2
cdr3_length: 16
cdr3_nt: TGTGCCAGCACTAGGGACAGGGAAGTGAACACCGGGGAGCTGTTCTTT
cdr3_aa: CASTRDREVNTGELFF

v_call: TRBV27
clone_size: NA
d_call: NA
j_call: TRBJ2-1
cdr3_length: 13
cdr3_nt: TGTGCCAGCAGTTTACGACTCGCTTATGAGCAGTTCTTC
cdr3_aa: CASSLRLAYEQFF

v_call: TRBV6-6
clone_size: NA
d_call: TRBD1
j_call: TRBJ2-5
cdr3_length: 15
cdr3_nt: TGTGCCAGCAGGGACACCGGGACAGAGATAGAGACCCAGTACTTC
cdr3_aa: CASRDTGTEIETQYF

v_call: TRBV10-2
clone_size: NA
d_call: NA
j_call: TRBJ1-1
cdr3_length: 14
cdr3_nt: TGCGCCAGCAGTGAGGGCGGAACAAACACTGAAGCTTTCTTT
cdr3_aa: CASSEGGTNTEAFF

v_call: TRBV19
clone_size: NA
d_call: NA
j_call: TRBJ1-1
cdr3_length: 16
cdr3_nt: TGTGCCAGTAGTACTGGTCGGGTCAAACAGGGCACTGAAGCTTTCTTT
cdr3_aa: CASSTGRVKQGTEAFF

v_call: TRBV7-2
clone_size: once
d_call: TRBD2
j_call: TRBJ2-7
cdr3_length: 15
cdr3_nt: TGTGCCAGCAGCTTATGGGGGGGAGGATCCTACGAGCAGTACTTC
cdr3_aa: CASSLWGGGSYEQYF

v_call: TRBV7-3
clone_size: NA
d_call: TRBD1
j_call: TRBJ1-1
cdr3_length: 14
cdr3_nt: TGTGCCAGCAGGACTACAGGGGGAGACACTGAAGCTTTCTTT
cdr3_aa: CASRTTGGDTEAFF

v_call: TRBV7-9
clone_size: NA
d_call: TRBD2
j_call: TRBJ2-3
cdr3_length: 17
cdr3_nt: TGTTCCAGCAGCTGGACGGGACTAGGTCCTAGCACAGATACGCAGTATTTT
cdr3_aa: CSSSWTGLGPSTDTQYF

v_call: TRBV21-1
clone_size: NA
d_call: NA
j_call: TRBJ1-3
cdr3_length: 17
cdr3_nt: TGTGCCAGCAGCCAAAGGTCGCCCTCCTGCTGGGCACCATCGAAATATTTT
cdr3_aa: CASSQRSPSCWAPSKYF

v_call: TRBV7-9
clone_size: NA
d_call: TRBD1
j_call: TRBJ1-1
cdr3_length: 15
cdr3_nt: TGTGCCAGCAGCCCGGAGGACAGGGGGAACACTGAAGCTTTCTTT
cdr3_aa: CASSPEDRGNTEAFF

v_call: TRBV5-1
clone_size: NA
d_call: TRBD1
j_call: TRBJ1-1
cdr3_length: 17
cdr3_nt: TGCGCCAGCAGTAAGGGGGGAATGGGACAGGTAGGGACTGAAGCTTTCTTT
cdr3_aa: CASSKGGMGQVGTEAFF

v_call: TRBV7-9
clone_size: NA
d_call: TRBD1
j_call: TRBJ2-7
cdr3_length: 14
cdr3_nt: TGTGCCAGCAGCAGACAGGGCGGAACGTACGAGCAGTACTTC
cdr3_aa: CASSRQGGTYEQYF

v_call: TRBV12-5
clone_size: NA
d_call: NA
j_call: TRBJ1-1
cdr3_length: 15
cdr3_nt: TGTGCTAGTGGTAAAAACTCCTACCGGGACACTGAAGCTTTCTTT
cdr3_aa: CASGKNSYRDTEAFF

v_call: TRBV5-6
clone_size: few
d_call: NA
j_call: TRBJ2-7
cdr3_length: 14
cdr3_nt: TGTGCCAGCAGCTTTGAAGCTAATTCCTACGAGCAGTACTTC
cdr3_aa: CASSFEANSYEQYF

v_call: TRBV13
clone_size: NA
d_call: TRBD1
j_call: TRBJ1-2
cdr3_length: 13
cdr3_nt: TGTGCCAGCAGCTCCGGACAGGGGGGGGGCTACACCTTC
cdr3_aa: CASSSGQGGGYTF

v_call: TRBV6-5
clone_size: NA
d_call: NA
j_call: TRBJ1-5
cdr3_length: 14
cdr3_nt: TGTGCCAGCAGTTCATCGAGTAGCAATCAGCCCCAGCATTTT
cdr3_aa: CASSSSSSNQPQHF

v_call: TRBV19
clone_size: NA
d_call: TRBD2
j_call: TRBJ2-1
cdr3_length: 15
cdr3_nt: TGTGCCAGTACCCCAGGACTAGCGGGGGACAATGAGCAGTTCTTC
cdr3_aa: CASTPGLAGDNEQFF

v_call: TRBV7-6
clone_size: NA
d_call: NA
j_call: TRBJ2-3
cdr3_length: 12
cdr3_nt: TGTGCCAGCAGCTTAGGCGCAGATACGCAGTATTTT
cdr3_aa: CASSLGADTQYF

v_call: TRBV2
clone_size: NA
d_call: TRBD1
j_call: TRBJ1-4
cdr3_length: 15
cdr3_nt: TGTGCCAGCAGGGACAGGGCCACAACTAATGAAAAACTGTTTTTT
cdr3_aa: CASRDRATTNEKLFF

v_call: TRBV27
clone_size: NA
d_call: TRBD2
j_call: TRBJ2-1
cdr3_length: 19
cdr3_nt: TGTGCCAGCAGACGGGAGAGTGGGACTAGCGGGGGGGCGTACAATGAGCAGTTCTTC
cdr3_aa: CASRRESGTSGGAYNEQFF

v_call: TRBV5-3
clone_size: NA
d_call: NA
j_call: TRBJ1-5
cdr3_length: 13
cdr3_nt: TGTGCCAGAAGCTTGACAGGGCAGGAGCCCCAGCATTTT
cdr3_aa: CARSLTGQEPQHF

v_call: TRBV9
clone_size: NA
d_call: TRBD2
j_call: TRBJ2-7
cdr3_length: 15
cdr3_nt: TGTGCCAGCAGCGTAGGGCGGGGGGACACCTACGAGCAGTACTTC
cdr3_aa: CASSVGRGDTYEQYF

v_call: TRBV29-1
clone_size: NA
d_call: TRBD1
j_call: TRBJ2-7
cdr3_length: 14
cdr3_nt: TGCAGCGTTCGCCGGGACAGGGGGTCCTACGAGCAGTACTTC
cdr3_aa: CSVRRDRGSYEQYF

v_call: TRBV18
clone_size: once
d_call: TRBD1
j_call: TRBJ2-5
cdr3_length: 14
cdr3_nt: TGTGCCAGCTCACCGGGACAGGGGGTAGAGACCCAGTACTTC
cdr3_aa: CASSPGQGVETQYF

v_call: TRBV12-5
clone_size: NA
d_call: TRBD2
j_call: TRBJ2-7
cdr3_length: 13
cdr3_nt: TGTGCTAGTGGCTACGGGAGGTCCTACGAGCAGTACTTC
cdr3_aa: CASGYGRSYEQYF

v_call: TRBV5-6
clone_size: NA
d_call: NA
j_call: TRBJ2-7
cdr3_length: 11
cdr3_nt: TGTGCCAGCAGCTTTAGACTTGAGCAGTACTTC
cdr3_aa: CASSFRLEQYF

v_call: TRBV5-1
clone_size: NA
d_call: TRBD1
j_call: TRBJ1-5
cdr3_length: 14
cdr3_nt: TGCGCCAGCAGCTTGGGGACAGGGGGCAAGCCCCAGCATTTT
cdr3_aa: CASSLGTGGKPQHF

v_call: TRBV7-6
clone_size: NA
d_call: NA
j_call: TRBJ2-7
cdr3_length: 14
cdr3_nt: TGTGCCAGCAGCGCGGACTCCCTGAGCTACGAGCAGTACTTC
cdr3_aa: CASSADSLSYEQYF

v_call: TRBV10-2
clone_size: NA
d_call: NA
j_call: TRBJ1-2
cdr3_length: 14
cdr3_nt: TGCGCCAGCAGCCTACTATGGGTCCCCTATGGCTACACCTTC
cdr3_aa: CASSLLWVPYGYTF

v_call: TRBV7-8
clone_size: NA
d_call: NA
j_call: TRBJ1-1
cdr3_length: 14
cdr3_nt: TGTGCCAGCAGCTGGGGGGAGATGAACACTGAAGCTTTCTTT
cdr3_aa: CASSWGEMNTEAFF

v_call: TRBV10-1
clone_size: NA
d_call: NA
j_call: TRBJ2-5
cdr3_length: 15
cdr3_nt: TGCGCCAGCAGTGAGTCGACCGGGAAGGGAGAGACCCAGTACTTC
cdr3_aa: CASSESTGKGETQYF

v_call: TRBV2
clone_size: NA
d_call: TRBD1
j_call: TRBJ1-4
cdr3_length: 15
cdr3_nt: TGTGCCAGCAGATCCTCACAGGGGGCTGGTGAAAAACTGTTTTTT
cdr3_aa: CASRSSQGAGEKLFF

v_call: TRBV15
clone_size: NA
d_call: NA
j_call: TRBJ1-6
cdr3_length: 18
cdr3_nt: TGTGCCACCAGCAGAGATAGGGAGGGGAGCTCCTATAATTCACCCCTCCACTTT
cdr3_aa: CATSRDREGSSYNSPLHF

v_call: TRBV19
clone_size: NA
d_call: NA
j_call: TRBJ1-1
cdr3_length: 15
cdr3_nt: TGTGCCAGTAGTATAGACCCCCGGGGGAACACTGAAGCTTTCTTT
cdr3_aa: CASSIDPRGNTEAFF

v_call: TRBV5-6
clone_size: NA
d_call: NA
j_call: TRBJ2-5
cdr3_length: 16
cdr3_nt: TGTGCCAGCAGCGACGCCAGGGTACGGTCCCAAGAGACCCAGTACTTC
cdr3_aa: CASSDARVRSQETQYF

v_call: TRBV10-1
clone_size: NA
d_call: TRBD2
j_call: TRBJ2-3
cdr3_length: 14
cdr3_nt: TGCGCCAGCAGTGACTGGACTAGCTCAGATACGCAGTATTTT
cdr3_aa: CASSDWTSSDTQYF

v_call: TRBV30
clone_size: NA
d_call: TRBD1
j_call: TRBJ1-6
cdr3_length: 17
cdr3_nt: TGTGCCTGGAGTGTAGGAATGGGACAGGGGTTTAATTCACCCCTCCACTTT
cdr3_aa: CAWSVGMGQGFNSPLHF

v_call: TRBV9
clone_size: NA
d_call: TRBD2
j_call: TRBJ2-5
cdr3_length: 14
cdr3_nt: TGTGCCAGCAGCGGACCGGGGGGGCGGGGGACCCAGTACTTC
cdr3_aa: CASSGPGGRGTQYF

v_call: TRBV2
clone_size: NA
d_call: TRBD2
j_call: TRBJ2-7
cdr3_length: 14
cdr3_nt: TGTGCCAGCACCGCGGCGGGACTAGCCGACGAGCAGTACTTC
cdr3_aa: CASTAAGLADEQYF

v_call: TRBV9
clone_size: NA
d_call: NA
j_call: TRBJ2-7
cdr3_length: 16
cdr3_nt: TGTGCCAGCAGCGTAGCAGAGGATCCGGCTACCTACGAGCAGTACTTC
cdr3_aa: CASSVAEDPATYEQYF

v_call: TRBV5-1
clone_size: NA
d_call: NA
j_call: TRBJ2-5
cdr3_length: 14
cdr3_nt: TGCGCCAGCAGCTTGGTGACAGCTCAAGAGACCCAGTACTTC
cdr3_aa: CASSLVTAQETQYF

v_call: TRBV2
clone_size: NA
d_call: TRBD2
j_call: TRBJ2-7
cdr3_length: 17
cdr3_nt: TGTGCCAGCAATAAAAGGACTAGCGGTCGGTCCTCCTACGAGCAGTACTTC
cdr3_aa: CASNKRTSGRSSYEQYF

v_call: TRBV6-1
clone_size: NA
d_call: NA
j_call: TRBJ2-7
cdr3_length: 15
cdr3_nt: TGTGCCAGCAGTGAAGCTGGGCTACTTACCTACGAGCAGTACTTC
cdr3_aa: CASSEAGLLTYEQYF

v_call: TRBV18
clone_size: NA
d_call: NA
j_call: TRBJ1-1
cdr3_length: 13
cdr3_nt: TGTGCCAGCTCTTTGACTGATAACACTGAAGCTTTCTTT
cdr3_aa: CASSLTDNTEAFF

v_call: TRBV7-8
clone_size: NA
d_call: TRBD1
j_call: TRBJ1-3
cdr3_length: 16
cdr3_nt: TGTGCCAGCAGCTCCCATAACCGGGACAGGGAGAGGGCCATATATTTT
cdr3_aa: CASSSHNRDRERAIYF

v_call: TRBV13
clone_size: NA
d_call: NA
j_call: TRBJ2-7
cdr3_length: 14
cdr3_nt: TGCGCCAGCAGCTCAACCTCACAGTGGTACGAGCAGTACTTC
cdr3_aa: CASSSTSQWYEQYF

v_call: TRBV6-1
clone_size: NA
d_call: TRBD1
j_call: TRBJ2-2
cdr3_length: 15
cdr3_nt: TGTGCCAGCAGTAGGGGACAGGCGGACACCGGGGAGCTGTTTTTT
cdr3_aa: CASSRGQADTGELFF

v_call: TRBV10-3
clone_size: NA
d_call: TRBD1
j_call: TRBJ2-1
cdr3_length: 14
cdr3_nt: TGTGCCATCAGTGACCGTACAGGGGGCATTGAGCAGTTCTTC
cdr3_aa: CAISDRTGGIEQFF

v_call: TRBV7-6
clone_size: NA
d_call: TRBD2
j_call: TRBJ2-1
cdr3_length: 16
cdr3_nt: TGTGCCAGCAGCTTAGCGTCTAGCGGGTATCACAATGAGCAGTTCTTC
cdr3_aa: CASSLASSGYHNEQFF

v_call: TRBV19
clone_size: once
d_call: TRBD1
j_call: TRBJ2-1
cdr3_length: 18
cdr3_nt: TGTGCCAGTAGTATAGTAGGGTCAGACAGGGTCGTATACAATGAGCAGTTCTTC
cdr3_aa: CASSIVGSDRVVYNEQFF

v_call: TRBV15
clone_size: once
d_call: TRBD2
j_call: TRBJ2-6
cdr3_length: 17
cdr3_nt: TGTGCCACCAGCGGTTGGACTAGCGCAGCTGGGGCCAACGTCCTGACTTTC
cdr3_aa: CATSGWTSAAGANVLTF

v_call: TRBV5-4
clone_size: NA
d_call: TRBD2
j_call: TRBJ2-3
cdr3_length: 19
cdr3_nt: TGTGCCAGCAGCTTGAGTGCTAGCGGGGGCTCACGGGGCACAGATACGCAGTATTTT
cdr3_aa: CASSLSASGGSRGTDTQYF

v_call: TRBV9
clone_size: NA
d_call: TRBD2
j_call: TRBJ2-2
cdr3_length: 15
cdr3_nt: TGTGCCAGCAGCGTTACTAGCGGGGAAACCGGGGAGCTGTTTTTT
cdr3_aa: CASSVTSGETGELFF

v_call: TRBV7-9
clone_size: NA
d_call: NA
j_call: TRBJ2-5
cdr3_length: 16
cdr3_nt: TGTGCCAGCAGCTTAGCGCTTCGTTCCCCGGGAGAGACCCAGTACTTC
cdr3_aa: CASSLALRSPGETQYF

v_call: TRBV30
clone_size: once
d_call: NA
j_call: TRBJ2-2
cdr3_length: 17
cdr3_nt: TGTGCCTGGACCCGGGGCCGGGGCCTACAGGGCACCGGGGAGCTGTTTTTT
cdr3_aa: CAWTRGRGLQGTGELFF

v_call: TRBV30
clone_size: once
d_call: NA
j_call: TRBJ2-3
cdr3_length: 13
cdr3_nt: TGTGCCTGGAGTGCTAGCGCGGGAGATACGCAGTATTTT
cdr3_aa: CAWSASAGDTQYF